These 7 T cell receptor beta chains came from one sample sequenced in a study of OX40 agonist ivuxolimab in advanced cancers. Preparation of the library involved the immunoSEQ multiplex PCR assay. The table comes from immuneACCESS by way of TCRdb, which keeps in-frame sequences with V and J called. Part of the clones is missing from these tables; in studies checked, under half for an unresolved V gene and the rest for unknown reasons. The sample yields more than 50,000 clones; 70% to 90% were counted once. The ten largest make up around 0.5% of the sample. The source material was CD4+ or CD8+ T cells sorted from blood, sampled in a trial of the OX40 agonist ivuxolimab. The source is an adult with an advanced solid tumor such as melanoma, head and neck, liver or kidney cancer.

The chain is built from TRBV2 and TRBJ2-7; 9 bases agree with TRBD2. V lost 7 bases to trimming and J lost 7 bases; unmatched junction nucleotides: 14. Germline loops: CDR1 SNHLY, CDR2 FYNNEI. The CDR3 has 15 amino acids. CDR3 in amino acids: CASKVNSGGPGEQYF. CDR3 nucleotides: TGTGCCAGCAAAGTAAACAGCGGGGGGCCGGGGGAGCAGTACTTC.

The rearrangement uses TRBV21-1 and TRBJ2-7; TRBD2 was called by the table and not checked on the DNA. TRBV21-1 is flagged as a pseudogene. This CDR3 is 16 amino acids long. DNA of the CDR3: TGTGCCAGCAGCCGGCGCGCGGGAGACATGGCCTACGAGCAGTACTTC. Its translation: CASSRRAGDMAYEQYF.

The chain carries TRBV10-2 and TRBJ2-3; 13 positions agree with TRBD2. CDR3 length: 18 residues. The ends lost 8 bases at V and 3 bases at J; junction bases unmatched: 14. From germline, CDR1 is WSHSY and CDR2 SAAADI. The CDR3 sequence is CASLGLAGFSGATDTQYF. DNA for the CDR3: TGCGCCAGCTTGGGACTAGCGGGATTCTCAGGGGCAACAGATACGCAGTATTTT.

This chain joins TRBV7-6 and TRBJ2-1, with 7 nucleotides matching TRBD1. Germline V CDR1 and CDR2: SGHVS, FNYEAQ. Losses at the gene ends were 2 bases for V and 0 bases for J; bases not matched to a gene: 4. The CDR3 consists of 16 residues. The CDR3 protein is CASSLRAGGSYNEQFF. As DNA, the CDR3 is TGTGCCAGCAGCTTACGCGCAGGGGGCTCCTACAATGAGCAGTTCTTC.

V gene TRBV4-2 combines with J gene TRBJ2-3, with 10 bases lining up with TRBD2. This CDR3 has 16 residues. The germline gives CDR1 LGHNA, CDR2 YNFKEQ. Losses at the gene ends were 0 bases for V and 2 bases for J; bases not matched to a gene: 2. The CDR3 sequence is CASSQDTSGATDTQYF. The CDR3 DNA reads TGTGCCAGCAGCCAAGATACTAGCGGGGCCACAGATACGCAGTATTTT.

The chain links TRBV6-5 to TRBJ2-3; 7 bases are a match to TRBD1. Germline V gene data show CDR1 as MNHEY and CDR2 as SVGAGI. The V segment lost 5 bases and the J segment 3 bases; nucleotides outside the gene matches: 8. This CDR3 is 15 amino acids long. DNA for the CDR3: TGTGCCAGCAGTCCCAGAACAGGGGAGACAGATACGCAGTATTTT. Its protein is CASSPRTGETDTQYF.

The chain carries TRBV4-1 and TRBJ2-3, with no clear D. The CDR3 is 14 residues long. V gave up 3 bases and J gave up 2 bases, with 9 bases separating them. The germline CDR1 and CDR2 sequences are MGHRA and YSYEKL. CDR3 sequence (DNA): TGCGCCAGCAGCCACCAGCAGAACACAGATACGCAGTATTTT. Its protein product is CASSHQQNTDTQYF.